These 5 T cell receptor beta chains came from one sample sequenced in a study of cytomegalovirus exposure and HLA in healthy donors. A multiplex PCR was run with 60 Vbeta primers and 13 Jbeta primers. Generated by immunoSEQ multiplex PCR, the TCRdb table keeps only in-frame clones and is missing some. The table records 90,000 to 100,000 clones, roughly three quarters of them present only once. The specimen sequenced was PBMCs. Receptor source: a man aged 35 to 55 in good health and CMV-seronegative.

This chain uses TRBV11-3 with TRBJ1-1, with D possibly matching TRBD1 (6 bases). Trimming removed 4 bases from V and 0 bases from J, with 9 bases in between. The CDR3 extends over 14 amino acids. Germline CDR1 is SGHNT and CDR2 is YENEEA. Here the CDR3 DNA reads TGTGCCAGCAGCTCCGGACAGCTGAACACTGAAGCTTTCTTT. Its protein product is CASSSGQLNTEAFF.

The chain links TRBV5-1 to TRBJ2-1; maybe TRBD1 (6 bases). The CDR3 extends over 15 amino acids. V was shortened by 1 base and J by 6 bases, with 14 bases between the two germline ends. CDR1 and CDR2 from the germline V gene are SGHRS and YFSETQ. In DNA form, the CDR3 reads TGCGCCAGCAGCTTGATGGGGGCGGCCCCCAATGAGCAGTTCTTC. The encoded protein is CASSLMGAAPNEQFF.

This clone was observed a few times. The chain is built from TRBV5-1 and TRBJ2-1, with D perhaps TRBD2 (6 bases). CDR1 and CDR2 from the germline V gene are SGHRS and YFSETQ. The CDR3 contains 16 residues. V was clipped by 4 bases and J by 3 bases, with 17 bases between them. The CDR3, as DNA: TGCGCCAGCAGCCTCAAGGGAGGTACGGGCTACAATGAGCAGTTCTTC. Its protein is CASSLKGGTGYNEQFF.

This chain connects TRBV6-1 to TRBJ2-5; D perhaps matches TRBD2 (6 bases). The V and J ends lost 2 bases and 5 bases respectively, with 15 bases between them. Germline V gene data show CDR1 as MNHNS and CDR2 as SASEGT. The CDR3 spans 15 residues. The CDR3 protein is CASSENAGTGETQYF. As DNA, the CDR3 is TGTGCCAGCAGTGAAAATGCGGGAACAGGCGAGACCCAGTACTTC.

The rearrangement links TRBV6-1 to TRBJ1-2, with D possibly TRBD1 on 5 matching bases. The CDR3 contains 12 residues. Trimming took 6 bases from V and 0 from J, leaving 5 bases between them. CDR1 MNHNS and CDR2 SASEGT come from the germline V gene. CDR3 nucleotide sequence: TGTGCCAGCAGAGGGGCTAACTATGGCTACACCTTC. Its protein is CASRGANYGYTF.